The rows below give T cell receptor beta chains drawn from one sample of a study of blood T cell repertoires in COVID-19. Some clones are missing from TCRdb's copy, which holds only in-frame ones; the method was immunoSEQ multiplex PCR. The repertoire has 55,000 to 80,000 clones, approximately 88% of them found once; the top ten carry more than 2%. Sequenced material: peripheral blood. The source is a human donor in a cohort sampled during active COVID-19. Both conserved end residues are part of each CDR3.

len	v_gene	j_gene	CDR3aa
15	TRBV5-1	TRBJ1-1	CASSLRTGFGTEAFF
15	TRBV7-9	TRBJ2-2	CASSQPGGSAGELFF
13	TRBV6-5	TRBJ2-3	CASIRGITDTQYF
16	TRBV4-2	TRBJ1-5	CASSQPNIQGFQPQHF
16	TRBV5-1	TRBJ2-3	CASRPSTLGFTDTQYF
15	TRBV18	TRBJ1-4	CASSRSLGAFEKLFF
14	TRBV5-1	TRBJ1-4	CASSSRGRDEKLFF
11	TRBV9	TRBJ1-4	CASSPRGGRVF
20	TRBV28	TRBJ2-5	CASSFGLGTSGGESQETQYF
15	TRBV28	TRBJ2-7	CASSSHGTGSYEQYF
14	TRBV2	TRBJ2-7	CASRPGMAAYEQYF
14	TRBV6-5	TRBJ1-5	CASSLRQGGQPQHF
13	TRBV28	TRBJ2-7	CASTYPSSYEQYF
15	TRBV7-2	TRBJ1-3	CASSRTGGAGNTIYF
15	TRBV18	TRBJ1-4	CASSSGVGKNEKLFF
15	TRBV4-2	TRBJ2-3	CASSQSGGATDTQYF
14	TRBV30	TRBJ1-2	CAWSGTGRPYGYTF
12	TRBV3-1/TRBV3-2	TRBJ2-5	CASTRGQETQYF
15	TRBV7-2	TRBJ2-6	CASSLWAAGANVLTF
15	TRBV18	TRBJ1-4	CASSPDRVTNEKLFF
17	TRBV9	TRBJ1-1	CASSVALSGTANTEAFF
15	TRBV11-2	TRBJ2-5	CASSFSGILQETQYF
17	TRBV25-1	TRBJ2-1	CASSEVTGKSSYNEQFF
12	TRBV10-3	TRBJ1-4	CAISDSGSRLFF
18	TRBV5-6	TRBJ2-3	CASSILAGMVSSTDTQYF
11	TRBV28	TRBJ2-3	CASSGIDTQYF
15	TRBV5-1	TRBJ2-3	CASSSTGYNTDTQYF